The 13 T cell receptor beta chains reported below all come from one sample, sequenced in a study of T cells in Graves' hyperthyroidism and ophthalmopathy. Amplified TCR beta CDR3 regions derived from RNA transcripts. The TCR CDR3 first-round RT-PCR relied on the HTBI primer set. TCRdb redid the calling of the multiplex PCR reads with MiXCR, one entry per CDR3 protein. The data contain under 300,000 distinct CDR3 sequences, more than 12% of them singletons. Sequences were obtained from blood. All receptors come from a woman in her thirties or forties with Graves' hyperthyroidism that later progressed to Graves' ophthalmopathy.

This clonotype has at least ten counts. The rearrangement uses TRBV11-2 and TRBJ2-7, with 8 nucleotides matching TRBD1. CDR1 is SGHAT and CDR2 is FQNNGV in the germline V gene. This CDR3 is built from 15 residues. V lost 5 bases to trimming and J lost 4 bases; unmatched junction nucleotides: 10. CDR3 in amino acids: CASSLRQGPYYEQYF. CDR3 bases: TGTGCCAGCAGCCTACGACAGGGGCCTTATTACGAGCAGTACTTC.

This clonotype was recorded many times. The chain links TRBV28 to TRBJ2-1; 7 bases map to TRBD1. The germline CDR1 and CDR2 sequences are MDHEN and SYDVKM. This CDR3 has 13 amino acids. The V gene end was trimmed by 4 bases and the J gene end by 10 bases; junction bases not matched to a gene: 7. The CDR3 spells CASSSGQDHEQFF. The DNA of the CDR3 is TGTGCCAGCAGTTCCGGACAGGACCACGAGCAGTTCTTC. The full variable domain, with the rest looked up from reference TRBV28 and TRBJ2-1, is DVKVTQSSRYLVKRTGEKVFLECVQDMDHENMFWYRQDPGLGLRLIYFSYDVKMKEKGDIPEGYSVSREKKERFSLILESASTNQTSMYLCASSSGQDHEQFFGPGTRLTVL.

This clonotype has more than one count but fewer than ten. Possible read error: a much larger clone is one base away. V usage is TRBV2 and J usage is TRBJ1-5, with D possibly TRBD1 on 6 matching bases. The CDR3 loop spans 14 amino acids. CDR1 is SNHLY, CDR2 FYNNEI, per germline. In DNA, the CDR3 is TGTGCCGGCAGTAGTTCACAGGGATTTCAGCCCCAGCATTTT. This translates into CAGSSSQGFQPQHF.

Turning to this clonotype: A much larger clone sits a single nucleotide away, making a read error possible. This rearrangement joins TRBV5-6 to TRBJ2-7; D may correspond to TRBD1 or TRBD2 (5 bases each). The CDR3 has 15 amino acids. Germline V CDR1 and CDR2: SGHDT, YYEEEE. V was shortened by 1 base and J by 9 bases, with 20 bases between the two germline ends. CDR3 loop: CASSLRVRVVGVQYF. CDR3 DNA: TGTGCCAGCAGCTTGCGTGTCAGGGTGGTGGGGGTGCAGTACTTC. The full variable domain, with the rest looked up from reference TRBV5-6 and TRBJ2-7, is DAGVTQSPTHLIKTRGQQVTLRCSPKSGHDTVSWYQQALGQGPQFIFQYYEEEERQRGNFPDRFSGHQFPNYSSELNVNALLLGDSALYLCASSLRVRVVGVQYFGPGTRLTVT.

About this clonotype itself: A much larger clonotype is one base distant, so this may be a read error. The CDR3 sequence is CASSDGSGQFF. The DNA for the CDR3 is TGCGCCAGCAGTGACGGGTCAGGGCAGTTCTTC. The J gene is TRBJ2-1, the V gene TRBV10-2; D is unclear. The CDR3 contains 11 residues. The V gene lost 3 bases and the J gene lost 12 bases, with 9 bases spanning the gap. CDR1 WSHSY and CDR2 SAAADI come from the germline V gene.

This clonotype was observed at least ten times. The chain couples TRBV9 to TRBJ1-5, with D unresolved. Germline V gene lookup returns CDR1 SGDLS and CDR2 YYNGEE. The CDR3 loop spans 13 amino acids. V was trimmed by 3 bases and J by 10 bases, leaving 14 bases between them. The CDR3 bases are TGTGCCAGCAGCGCCAGCGGTGCTATACCCCAGCATTTT. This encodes CASSASGAIPQHF.

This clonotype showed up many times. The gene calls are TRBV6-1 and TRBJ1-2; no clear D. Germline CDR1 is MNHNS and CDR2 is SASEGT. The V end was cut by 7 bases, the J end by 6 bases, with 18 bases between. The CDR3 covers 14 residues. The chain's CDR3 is CASIARTSRHGYTF. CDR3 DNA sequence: TGTGCCAGCATAGCCAGAACGTCAAGGCATGGCTACACCTTC.

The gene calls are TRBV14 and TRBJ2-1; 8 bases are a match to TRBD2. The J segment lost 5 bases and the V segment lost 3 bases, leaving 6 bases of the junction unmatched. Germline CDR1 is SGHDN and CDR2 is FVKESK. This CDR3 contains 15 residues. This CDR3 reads CASSHRSSGDNEQFF. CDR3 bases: TGTGCCAGCAGCCATAGAAGTAGCGGGGACAATGAGCAGTTCTTC.

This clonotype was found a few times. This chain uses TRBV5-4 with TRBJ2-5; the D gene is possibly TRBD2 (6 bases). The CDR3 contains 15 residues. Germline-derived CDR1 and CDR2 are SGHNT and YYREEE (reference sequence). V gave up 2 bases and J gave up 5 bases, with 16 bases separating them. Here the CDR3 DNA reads TGTGCCAGCAGCTTAATTGGACTACAGGAGGAGACCCAGTACTTC. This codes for CASSLIGLQEETQYF. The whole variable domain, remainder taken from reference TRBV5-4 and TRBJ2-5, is ETGVTQSPTHLIKTRGQQVTLRCSSQSGHNTVSWYQQALGQGPQFIFQYYREEENGRGNFPPRFSGLQFPNYSSELNVNALELDDSALYLCASSLIGLQEETQYFGPGTRLLVL.

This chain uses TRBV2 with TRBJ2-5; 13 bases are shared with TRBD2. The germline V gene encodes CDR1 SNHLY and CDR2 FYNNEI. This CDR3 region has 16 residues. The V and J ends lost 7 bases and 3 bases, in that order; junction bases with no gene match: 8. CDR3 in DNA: TGTGCCAGCACCCCGGGACTAGCGGGACGAAAAGAGACCCAGTACTTC. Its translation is CASTPGLAGRKETQYF.

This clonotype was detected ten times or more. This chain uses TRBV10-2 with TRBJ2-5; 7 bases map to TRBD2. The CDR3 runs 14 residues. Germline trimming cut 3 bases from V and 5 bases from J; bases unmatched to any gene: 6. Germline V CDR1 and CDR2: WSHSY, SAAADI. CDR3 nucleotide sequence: TGCGCCAGCAGTGACCTAGCGGTGAGGGAGACCCAGTACTTC. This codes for CASSDLAVRETQYF.

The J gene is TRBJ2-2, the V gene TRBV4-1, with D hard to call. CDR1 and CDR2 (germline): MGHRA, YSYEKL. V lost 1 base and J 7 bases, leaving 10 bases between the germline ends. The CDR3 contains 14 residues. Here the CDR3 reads CASSQARLNGELFF. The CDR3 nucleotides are TGCGCCAGCAGCCAAGCCCGACTGAACGGGGAGCTGTTTTTT.

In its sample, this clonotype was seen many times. Written as DNA, the CDR3 is TGCGCCAGCAACATACAGGGAACCGGGGAGCTGTTTTTT. Residues: CASNIQGTGELFF. This chain links TRBV10-2 with TRBJ2-2; perhaps TRBD1 as D (6 bases). Trimming took off 7 bases at V and 5 bases at J, with 11 bases between the two ends. The CDR3 contains 13 residues. Per germline, CDR1 WSHSY and CDR2 SAAADI.